This is a list of T cell receptor beta chains from one sample in a study of T cells of healthy individuals. MiXCR, run by TCRdb on the 5' RACE reads, gives a single entry per CDR3 protein. The sample contains 65,000 to 90,000 distinct CDR3 sequences, about 5% of which appear only once. These receptors all stem from a female donor in good health. Each CDR3 is given with its conserved first and last residue. D genes are given only for firm matches. The size of a clone is reported for some rows only, either as once, few or many, or as a class for expanded clones.

>NA|TRBJ2-7|TRBV6-1|NA
TGTGCCAGCAGCGCCGGGGTCACCTACGAGCAGTACTTC
CASSAGVTYEQYF
>once|TRBJ2-2|TRBV7-2|TRBD2
TGTGCCAGCAGTACTAGCGCCACCGGGGAGCTGTTTTTT
CASSTSATGELFF
>many|TRBJ2-7|TRBV20-1|NA
TGCAGTGCTAGAGACCTAGTCGTGGAGCAGTACTTC
CSARDLVVEQYF
>many|TRBJ2-5|TRBV27|TRBD2
TGTGCCAGCAGTCCACCCCCGACTAGCTCCCAAGAGACCCAGTACTTC
CASSPPPTSSQETQYF
>many|TRBJ2-7|TRBV11-2|TRBD1
TGTGCCAGCAAAGAGGGACAGGGTTACTACGAGCAGTACTTC
CASKEGQGYYEQYF
>many|TRBJ2-7|TRBV28|TRBD2
TGTGCCAGCAGTTTATTTCTCGGGAGGGCCATCTCCTACGAGCAGTACTTC
CASSLFLGRAISYEQYF
>NA|TRBJ2-4|TRBV18|TRBD1
TGTGCCAGCTCAAAGGACAGGTTGAACATTCAGTACTTC
CASSKDRLNIQYF
>NA|TRBJ1-1|TRBV12-3/TRBV12-4|NA
TGTGCCAGCAGTTTGCCGGGGATTGAAGCTTTCTTT
CASSLPGIEAFF
>many|TRBJ2-3|TRBV4-2|NA
TGTGCCAGCAGCCAAGAAGAGGGGGAGTGGGGCACAGATACGCAGTATTTT
CASSQEEGEWGTDTQYF
>many|TRBJ2-2|TRBV9|TRBD2
TGTGCCAGCAGCGTAACTAGCGGGAACACCGGGGAGCTGTTTTTT
CASSVTSGNTGELFF
>many|TRBJ2-1|TRBV4-2|TRBD2
TGTGCCAGCAGCCAAGAACTCGTGGGTAGCGGGAGGCCGGGGTACAATGAGCAGTTCTTC
CASSQELVGSGRPGYNEQFF
>few|TRBJ1-1|TRBV6-2/TRBV6-3|NA
TGTGCCAGCAGTTACAGACAGGAGCGAGGAGCTTTCTTT
CASSYRQERGAFF
>NA|TRBJ1-5|TRBV4-1|NA
TGCGCCAGCAGCCAAGAAGACACTAGTCAGCCCCAGCATTTT
CASSQEDTSQPQHF
>many|TRBJ2-3|TRBV7-2|TRBD1
TGTGCCAGCAGCTTAGCCGGGACAGTGAGCACAGATACGCAGTATTTT
CASSLAGTVSTDTQYF
>many|TRBJ2-3|TRBV7-8|NA
TGTGCCAGCAGCCCACCCAGGGCAGGGGCAGATACGCAGTATTTT
CASSPPRAGADTQYF
>few|TRBJ2-7|TRBV7-2|NA
TGTGCCAGCAGCCTGAGGGCCCTCCCTTCCTACGAGCAGTACTTC
CASSLRALPSYEQYF
>few|TRBJ2-5|TRBV11-2|TRBD1
TGTGCCAGCAGCTTCGAACAGGGGGGAGAGACCCAGTACTTC
CASSFEQGGETQYF
>few|TRBJ2-3|TRBV20-1|TRBD2
TGCAGTGCTAGTAGGGAGGGGGATACGCAGTATTTT
CSASREGDTQYF
>NA|TRBJ2-7|TRBV30|NA
TGTGCCTGGAGTACGGGGATCTCCTACGAGCAGTACTTC
CAWSTGISYEQYF
>many|TRBJ1-2|TRBV28|TRBD1
TGTGCCAGCAGTTCGGGACAGGCCAGCGGCTACACCTTC
CASSSGQASGYTF
>NA|TRBJ1-1|TRBV20-1|TRBD1
TGCAGTGCTAGGTGGGGACAGGTCGGAACTGAAGCTTTCTTT
CSARWGQVGTEAFF
>NA|TRBJ1-5|TRBV6-2/TRBV6-3|NA
TGTGCCAGCAGTACCGGAGCTTCAACCCCCCTTCGGTATTTT
CASSTGASTPLRYF
>NA|TRBJ2-4|TRBV5-1|NA
TGCGCCAGCAGCTTTACGTCAGACCGAAACATTCAGTACTTC
CASSFTSDRNIQYF
>few|TRBJ2-7|TRBV6-2/TRBV6-3|TRBD1
TGTGCCAGCAGTTACCGGGACAGTTTGAGGGAGCAGTACTTC
CASSYRDSLREQYF
>NA|TRBJ2-7|TRBV3-1|TRBD2
TGTGCCAGCAGCAGACTAGCGGGAGATAGCGAGCAGTACTTC
CASSRLAGDSEQYF
>few|TRBJ2-7|TRBV28|TRBD1
TGTGCCAGCAGTTTAAAGCGGTGGGGGACAGGAGCCTCAATTGCCTACGAGCAGTACTTC
CASSLKRWGTGASIAYEQYF
>many|TRBJ2-2|TRBV6-2/TRBV6-3|TRBD1
TGTGCCAGCAGTCCGTGGGAACAGGGGACGGACCTCACCGGGGAGCTGTTTTTT
CASSPWEQGTDLTGELFF
>many|TRBJ2-3|TRBV2|NA
TGTGCCAGCAGTGAAATCAAGGGCAGCGCCCTATCCACAGATACGCAGTATTTT
CASSEIKGSALSTDTQYF
>few|TRBJ1-2|TRBV5-1|NA
TGCGCCAGCAGCTTAGGCAGTAGCCTCTATGGCTACACCTTC
CASSLGSSLYGYTF